A selection of T cell receptor beta chains follows, all from one sample in a study of cytomegalovirus exposure and HLA in healthy donors. The assay was immunoSEQ multiplex PCR, and TCRdb's table has in-frame clones only and misses some. This sample has about 140,000 clones; around 80% occur once, and the top ten carry about 4.3%. The sequenced sample consisted of PBMCs. These receptors were taken from a man in his forties in good health and CMV-seronegative. Both conserved end residues are part of each CDR3. The D gene is left open where the match is weak. Where a row states a size, it is once, few, many or the class of an expanded clone; other rows omit it.

cdr3_aa | cdr3_nt | j_call | clone_size | d_call | v_call
CSAGQDWEQYF | TGCAGTGCTGGACAGGATTGGGAGCAGTACTTC | TRBJ2-7 | - | TRBD1 | TRBV20-1
CASSRIDRGSYNEQFF | TGCGCCAGCAGCCGCATAGACAGGGGATCCTACAATGAGCAGTTCTTC | TRBJ2-1 | - | TRBD1 | TRBV5-1
CASSLWGGPLTGELFF | TGTGCCAGCAGTTTATGGGGAGGCCCTCTAACCGGGGAGCTGTTTTTT | TRBJ2-2 | - | - | TRBV27
CSGSGKLTDTQYF | TGCAGCGGTAGCGGAAAGCTCACAGATACGCAGTATTTT | TRBJ2-3 | - | - | TRBV29-1
CASSEGRQNTEAFF | TGTGCCAGCAGTGAAGGCAGGCAGAACACTGAAGCTTTCTTT | TRBJ1-1 | few | - | TRBV6-4
CASSLRTDSRTFLLGYTF | TGTGCCAGCAGCTTAAGGACCGACAGCAGGACATTTCTTCTTGGCTACACCTTC | TRBJ1-2 | - | - | TRBV7-2
CASSYSTGTGSYEQYF | TGTGCCAGCAGTTACTCGACCGGGACAGGGTCCTACGAGCAGTACTTC | TRBJ2-7 | - | TRBD1 | TRBV6-5
CATAKSGQSTDTQYF | TGTGCCACCGCGAAGAGCGGGCAGAGCACAGATACGCAGTATTTT | TRBJ2-3 | - | - | TRBV10-3
CASSLESLSYGEKLFF | TGCGCCAGCAGCTTGGAGTCTCTGTCTTATGGCGAAAAACTGTTTTTT | TRBJ1-4 | - | - | TRBV5-1
CASSQLAGGRQETQYF | TGTGCCAGCTCACAACTAGCGGGGGGACGACAAGAGACCCAGTACTTC | TRBJ2-5 | - | TRBD2 | TRBV18
CASSARQSQETQYF | TGTGCCAGCTCAGCAAGACAGAGCCAAGAGACCCAGTACTTC | TRBJ2-5 | - | - | TRBV18
CASSQRDLLAGGLSYEQYF | TGTGCCAGCAGCCAACGGGATCTGCTAGCGGGGGGCTTATCCTACGAGCAGTACTTC | TRBJ2-7 | - | TRBD2 | TRBV5-4
CASSLVSGANTGELFF | TGTGCCAGCAGCTTAGTGTCGGGGGCGAACACCGGGGAGCTGTTTTTT | TRBJ2-2 | - | - | TRBV11-2
CASSSPGQGGEQYF | TGTGCCAGCAGTTCACCGGGACAGGGGGGCGAGCAGTACTTC | TRBJ2-7 | - | TRBD1 | TRBV28
CASSLVEAGELFF | TGTGCCAGCAGCTTGGTGGAGGCCGGGGAGCTGTTTTTT | TRBJ2-2 | once | - | TRBV5-6
CASSPRENSYNEQFF | TGTGCCAGCTCACCGCGCGAAAACTCCTACAATGAGCAGTTCTTC | TRBJ2-1 | - | - | TRBV18
CASRSDDRGLGNEQFF | TGCGCCAGCAGATCCGACGACAGGGGGCTTGGGAATGAGCAGTTCTTC | TRBJ2-1 | - | TRBD1 | TRBV5-1
CATKQGLDITEAFF | TGTGCCACCAAACAGGGGTTAGATATCACTGAAGCTTTCTTT | TRBJ1-1 | - | TRBD1 | TRBV18
CSAHSTGVNTEAFF | TGCAGCGCCCACTCGACAGGGGTGAACACTGAAGCTTTCTTT | TRBJ1-1 | once | TRBD1 | TRBV29-1
CASSPGSAVSYEQYF | TGCGCCAGCAGCCCTGGGAGCGCCGTCTCCTACGAGCAGTACTTC | TRBJ2-7 | - | - | TRBV5-1
CASSEGQSVNTIYF | TGCGCCAGCAGTGAGGGACAATCGGTTAACACCATATATTTT | TRBJ1-3 | - | - | TRBV10-2
CASSLVVAANSPLHF | TGTGCCAGCAGCTTGGTGGTTGCGGCTAATTCACCCCTCCACTTT | TRBJ1-6 | - | - | TRBV5-8
CASSLGSGTEIEKLFF | TGTGCCAGCAGCTTGGGTTCCGGGACAGAGATTGAAAAACTGTTTTTT | TRBJ1-4 | - | TRBD1 | TRBV7-9
CASSYSNYGVTEAFF | TGTGCCAGCAGTTACTCGAACTATGGTGTGACTGAAGCTTTCTTT | TRBJ1-1 | few | - | TRBV6-5
CASSFGGDEKLFF | TGTGCCAGCAGTTTCGGAGGGGATGAAAAACTGTTTTTT | TRBJ1-4 | - | - | TRBV28
CASRPFQVNTEAFF | TGTGCCAGCAGACCATTCCAGGTGAACACTGAAGCTTTCTTT | TRBJ1-1 | - | - | TRBV5-6
CASRPSKQGSTEAFF | TGTGCCAGCAGGCCCTCTAAACAGGGATCCACTGAAGCTTTCTTT | TRBJ1-1 | - | - | TRBV28
CAISDPGLASGGELFF | TGTGCCATCAGTGATCCGGGACTAGCGAGCGGCGGGGAGCTGTTTTTT | TRBJ2-2 | - | TRBD2 | TRBV10-3
CASIDRGSYNEQFF | TGTGCCAGCATCGACAGGGGATCCTACAATGAGCAGTTCTTC | TRBJ2-1 | few | TRBD1 | TRBV6-6
CASSSTGTMNTEAFF | TGCGCCAGCAGCTCGACAGGTACCATGAACACTGAAGCTTTCTTT | TRBJ1-1 | - | - | TRBV5-1
CASSASGQGAGYTF | TGCGCCAGCAGTGCATCCGGACAGGGGGCGGGCTACACCTTC | TRBJ1-2 | - | TRBD1 | TRBV10-2
CASSQDLAGLGEQYF | TGTGCCAGCAGCCAAGACCTAGCGGGGTTGGGCGAGCAGTACTTC | TRBJ2-7 | - | TRBD2 | TRBV4-2
CSVEDTANYGYPF | TGCAGCGTTGAAGACACGGCTAACTATGGCTACCCCTTC | TRBJ1-2 | - | - | TRBV29-1
CASSLPGDYGYTF | TGCGCCAGCAGCTTGCCGGGGGACTATGGCTACACCTTC | TRBJ1-2 | few | - | TRBV5-1
CASSYGDTRKEKLFF | TGTGCCAGCAGTTACGGCGACACTCGGAAGGAAAAACTGTTTTTT | TRBJ1-4 | - | - | TRBV6-5
CASSINRNYGYTF | TGTGCCAGTAGTATAAACCGGAACTATGGCTACACCTTC | TRBJ1-2 | once | - | TRBV19
CASSLDNRDEAFF | TGCGCCAGCAGCCTCGATAACAGGGACGAAGCTTTCTTT | TRBJ1-1 | - | - | TRBV5-1
CASSEQTLNTGELFF | TGTGCCAGCAGTGAACAGACTCTAAACACCGGGGAGCTGTTTTTT | TRBJ2-2 | - | - | TRBV2
CASSVGDPPQHF | TGTGCCAGCAGCGTAGGGGATCCGCCCCAGCATTTT | TRBJ1-5 | - | - | TRBV28
CASSWTAQGARGNTIYF | TGTGCCAGCAGCTGGACCGCACAGGGGGCGAGAGGAAACACCATATATTTT | TRBJ1-3 | - | TRBD1 | TRBV5-6
CASTTGAIRNTEAFF | TGTGCCAGTACCACAGGGGCAATCCGGAACACTGAAGCTTTCTTT | TRBJ1-1 | - | TRBD1 | TRBV19
CASGRGREETQYF | TGTGCCAGCGGAAGGGGGAGAGAAGAGACCCAGTACTTC | TRBJ2-5 | - | - | TRBV7-2
CASSPRTSPHHGYTF | TGTGCCAGCAGCCCTCGGACTTCTCCCCACCATGGCTACACCTTC | TRBJ1-2 | - | - | TRBV9
CASSIQGGGYGYTF | TGTGCCAGCAGCATTCAGGGAGGGGGCTATGGCTACACCTTC | TRBJ1-2 | - | - | TRBV7-2
CASSSQGHGLTEAFF | TGTGCCAGCAGCTCCCAAGGACATGGGCTCACTGAAGCTTTCTTT | TRBJ1-1 | - | - | TRBV7-3
CASSLTGNQPQHF | TGTGCCAGCTCACTGACAGGGAACCAGCCCCAGCATTTT | TRBJ1-5 | - | TRBD1 | TRBV18
CASQYGEKLFF | TGTGCCTCCCAGTACGGGGAAAAACTGTTTTTT | TRBJ1-4 | - | - | TRBV6-5
CASSQLQGVQPQHF | TGCGCCAGCAGCCAGCTACAGGGTGTTCAGCCCCAGCATTTT | TRBJ1-5 | - | - | TRBV4-1
CASSLTGTVYSNQPQHF | TGTGCCAGCAGTCTTACCGGGACAGTATATAGCAATCAGCCCCAGCATTTT | TRBJ1-5 | once | TRBD1 | TRBV2
CASSIGGGYTDTQYF | TGTGCCAGTAGTATAGGTGGGGGGTACACAGATACGCAGTATTTT | TRBJ2-3 | - | - | TRBV19
CASSYSAGLNQPQHF | TGTGCCAGCAGTTACTCGGCAGGGCTTAATCAGCCCCAGCATTTT | TRBJ1-5 | - | - | TRBV6-5
CASSTDRGTEAFF | TGTGCCAGCAGTACTGACAGGGGAACTGAAGCTTTCTTT | TRBJ1-1 | few | TRBD1 | TRBV6-4
CASSLRGLGTGELFF | TGTGCCAGCAGTTTAAGGGGTTTGGGCACCGGGGAGCTGTTTTTT | TRBJ2-2 | - | - | TRBV27